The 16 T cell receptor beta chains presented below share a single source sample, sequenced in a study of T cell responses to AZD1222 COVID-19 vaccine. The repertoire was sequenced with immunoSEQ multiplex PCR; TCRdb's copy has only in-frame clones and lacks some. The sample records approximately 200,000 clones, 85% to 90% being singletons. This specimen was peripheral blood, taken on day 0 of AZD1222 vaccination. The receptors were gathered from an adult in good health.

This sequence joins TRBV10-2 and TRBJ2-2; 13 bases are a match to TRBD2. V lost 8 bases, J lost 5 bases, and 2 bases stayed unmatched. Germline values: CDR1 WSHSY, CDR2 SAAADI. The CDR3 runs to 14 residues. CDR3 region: CASRTSGGTGELFF. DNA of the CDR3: TGCGCCAGCCGGACTAGCGGGGGTACCGGGGAGCTGTTTTTT.

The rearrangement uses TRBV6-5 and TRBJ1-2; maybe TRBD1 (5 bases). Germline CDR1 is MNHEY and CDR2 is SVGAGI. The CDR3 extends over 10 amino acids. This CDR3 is CATGTYGYTF. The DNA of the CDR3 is TGTGCTACAGGTACCTATGGCTACACCTTC.

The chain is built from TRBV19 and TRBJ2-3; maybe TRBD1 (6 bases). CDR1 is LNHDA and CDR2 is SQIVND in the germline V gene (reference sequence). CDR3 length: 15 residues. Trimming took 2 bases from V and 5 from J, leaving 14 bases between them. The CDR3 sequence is CASSIQAQGRDTQYF. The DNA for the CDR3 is TGTGCCAGTAGTATACAAGCACAGGGTAGAGATACGCAGTATTTT.

In DNA, the CDR3 is TGTGCCAGCAGTCCCCGCGCCGCCAAGAGCTACGAGCAGTACTTC. Amino acid sequence: CASSPRAAKSYEQYF. V usage is TRBV27 and J usage is TRBJ2-7; D is unresolved. This CDR3 is built from 15 residues. Germline V CDR1 and CDR2: MNHEY, SMNVEV (reference sequence). Trimming pared 5 bases from V and 3 bases from J, leaving 17 bases between.

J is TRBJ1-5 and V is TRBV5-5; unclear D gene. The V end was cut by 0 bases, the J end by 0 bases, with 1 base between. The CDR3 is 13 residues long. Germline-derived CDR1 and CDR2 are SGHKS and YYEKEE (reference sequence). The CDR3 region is CASSLDSNQPQHF. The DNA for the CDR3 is TGTGCCAGCAGCTTGGATAGCAATCAGCCCCAGCATTTT.

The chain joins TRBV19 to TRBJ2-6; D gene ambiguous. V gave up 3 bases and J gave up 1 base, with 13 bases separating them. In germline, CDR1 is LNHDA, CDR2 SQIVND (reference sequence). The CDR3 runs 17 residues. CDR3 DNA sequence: TGTGCCAGTAGTATCGTCATTTGGCGATCTGGGGCCAACGTCCTGACTTTC. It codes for CASSIVIWRSGANVLTF.

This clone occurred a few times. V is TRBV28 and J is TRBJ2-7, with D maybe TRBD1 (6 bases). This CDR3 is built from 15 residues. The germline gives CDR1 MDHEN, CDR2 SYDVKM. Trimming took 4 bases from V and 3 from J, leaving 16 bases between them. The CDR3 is CASSSPGGTYYEQYF. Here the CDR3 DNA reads TGTGCCAGCAGTTCGCCGGGTGGGACATACTACGAGCAGTACTTC.

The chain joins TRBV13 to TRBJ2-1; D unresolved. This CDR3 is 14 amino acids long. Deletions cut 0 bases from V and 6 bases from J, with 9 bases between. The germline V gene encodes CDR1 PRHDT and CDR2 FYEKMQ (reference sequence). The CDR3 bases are TGTGCCAGCAGCTTAGGCCCCCTCCCCAATGAGCAGTTCTTC. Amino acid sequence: CASSLGPLPNEQFF.

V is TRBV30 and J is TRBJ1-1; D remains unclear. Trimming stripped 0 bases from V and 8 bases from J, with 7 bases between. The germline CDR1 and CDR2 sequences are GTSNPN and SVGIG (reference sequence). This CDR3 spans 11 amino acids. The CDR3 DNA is TGTGCCTGGAGTGTACGCCAGGAAGCTTTCTTT. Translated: CAWSVRQEAFF.

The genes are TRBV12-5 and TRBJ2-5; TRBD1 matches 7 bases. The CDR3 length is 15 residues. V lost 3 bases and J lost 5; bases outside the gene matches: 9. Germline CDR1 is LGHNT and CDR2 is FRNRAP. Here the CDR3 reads CASGFGFARGETQYF. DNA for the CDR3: TGTGCTAGTGGTTTTGGATTTGCCAGGGGGGAGACCCAGTACTTC.

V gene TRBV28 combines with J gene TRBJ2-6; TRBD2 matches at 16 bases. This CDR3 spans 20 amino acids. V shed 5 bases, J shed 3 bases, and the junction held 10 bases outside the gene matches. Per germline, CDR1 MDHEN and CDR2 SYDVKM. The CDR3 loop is CASSLPGLAGGLSGANVLTF. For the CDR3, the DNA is TGTGCCAGCAGTCTGCCGGGACTAGCGGGGGGGCTCAGTGGGGCCAACGTCCTGACTTTC.

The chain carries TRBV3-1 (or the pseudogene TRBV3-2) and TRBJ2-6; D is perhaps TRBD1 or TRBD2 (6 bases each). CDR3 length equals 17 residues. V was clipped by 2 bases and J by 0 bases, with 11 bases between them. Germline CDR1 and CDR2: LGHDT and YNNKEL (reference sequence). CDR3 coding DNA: TGTGCCAGCAGCCAACCGGGGGCCCGCTCTGGGGCCAACGTCCTGACTTTC. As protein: CASSQPGARSGANVLTF.

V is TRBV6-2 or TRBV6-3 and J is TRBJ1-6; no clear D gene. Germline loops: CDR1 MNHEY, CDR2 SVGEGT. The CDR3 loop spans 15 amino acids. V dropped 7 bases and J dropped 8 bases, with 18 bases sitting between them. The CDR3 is CASTPASTTDSPLHF. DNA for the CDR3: TGTGCCAGCACCCCCGCTTCGACCACAGATTCACCCCTCCACTTT.

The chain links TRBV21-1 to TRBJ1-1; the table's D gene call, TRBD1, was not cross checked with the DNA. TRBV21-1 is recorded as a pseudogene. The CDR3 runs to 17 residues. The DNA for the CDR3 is TGTGCCAGCAGCTCACCGGGACAGGATAAGTCCGACACTGAAGCTTTCTTT. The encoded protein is CASSSPGQDKSDTEAFF.

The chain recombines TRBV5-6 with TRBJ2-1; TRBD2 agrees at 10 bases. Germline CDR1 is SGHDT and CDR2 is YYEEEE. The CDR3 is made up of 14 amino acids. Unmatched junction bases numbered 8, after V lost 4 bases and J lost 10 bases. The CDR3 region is CASSTSGGGGEQFF. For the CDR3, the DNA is TGTGCCAGCAGCACCAGCGGGGGGGGCGGCGAGCAGTTCTTC.

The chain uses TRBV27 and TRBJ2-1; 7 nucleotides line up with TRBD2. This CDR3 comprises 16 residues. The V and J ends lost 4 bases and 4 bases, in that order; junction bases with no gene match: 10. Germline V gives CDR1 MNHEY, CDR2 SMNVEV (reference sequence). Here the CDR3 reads CASSSPMAGDYNEQFF. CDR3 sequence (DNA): TGTGCCAGCAGTTCTCCTATGGCGGGAGATTACAATGAGCAGTTCTTC.